The rows below give T cell receptor beta chains drawn from one sample of a study of cytomegalovirus exposure and HLA in healthy donors. Clones were sequenced by immunoSEQ multiplex PCR, and TCRdb holds only the in-frame ones, with some missing. This sample yields roughly 100,000 clones, of which approximately 72% are seen a single time; about 7% belongs to the top ten. Sequenced sample: PBMCs. All receptors derive from a middle-aged man in good health and CMV-seropositive. Each CDR3 is given with its conserved first and last residue. D genes are given only for firm matches. The size field is filled for only some rows; it gives once, few, many or a size class.

d_call j_call clone_size v_call cdr3_nt cdr3_aa
- TRBJ2-7 - TRBV28 TGTGCCAGCAGTCCTTTCTTAACTGGGGGGATACCAAGGGCCGAGCAGTACTTC CASSPFLTGGIPRAEQYF
TRBD2 TRBJ2-1 - TRBV5-1 TGCGCCAGCAGCGGAGGGACTATCGTTGAGCAGTTCTTC CASSGGTIVEQFF
TRBD1 TRBJ2-1 - TRBV28 TGTGCCAGCAGCTTGGCCCTCAGGGGGTACTACAATGAGCAGTTCTTC CASSLALRGYYNEQFF
- TRBJ2-3 - TRBV10-2 TGCGCCAGCAGTGAGTGGGGGGGGCCAGATACGCAGTATTTT CASSEWGGPDTQYF
TRBD1 TRBJ2-2 - TRBV5-1 TGCGCCAGCCGCGCCACAGGGGAAGCCGGGGAGCTGTTTTTT CASRATGEAGELFF
- TRBJ1-5 - TRBV2 TGTGCCAGCAGTGAAGAGGGGTGGGGCCAGCCCCAGCATTTT CASSEEGWGQPQHF
TRBD1 TRBJ2-7 - TRBV15 TGTGCCACCAGCAGGCTGGGACAGGGGGTCGACGAGCAGTACTTC CATSRLGQGVDEQYF
TRBD1 TRBJ2-7 - TRBV28 TGTGCCAGCAGTTTCCTTGGACAGGGGACCCACGAGCAGTACTTC CASSFLGQGTHEQYF
TRBD2 TRBJ2-1 - TRBV15 TGTGCCACCAGCATAAAAGCGGGAGGGGGGTACAATGAGCAGTTCTTC CATSIKAGGGYNEQFF
TRBD1 TRBJ2-3 - TRBV5-1 TGCGCCAGCAGCCCGGGACAGGGGGCAGATACGCAGTATTTT CASSPGQGADTQYF
TRBD2 TRBJ2-3 - TRBV6-6 TGTGCCAGCAGAGCGGGAGGGGACGCAGATACGCAGTATTTT CASRAGGDADTQYF
TRBD1 TRBJ2-5 - TRBV18 TGTGCCAGCTCACCCGGACAGGGCCGAGAGACCCAGTACTTC CASSPGQGRETQYF
- TRBJ1-2 few TRBV7-2 TGTGCCAGCAGCCTAGGACAGAACTATGGCTACACCTTC CASSLGQNYGYTF
- TRBJ1-1 - TRBV27 TGTGCCAGCAGTTATCAGGGGTGGACTGAAGCTTTCTTT CASSYQGWTEAFF
- TRBJ2-7 few TRBV7-7 TGTGCTAGCAGCCCCGAGGGAATGGGGGGCGAGCAGTACTTC CASSPEGMGGEQYF
- TRBJ2-7 - TRBV10-3 TGTGCCATCAGGGGTACGAGGGAACCCTACGAGCAGTACTTC CAIRGTREPYEQYF
TRBD2 TRBJ2-3 - TRBV5-1 TGCGCCAGCAGCTTGGCCGCTAGCGGCACGACAGATACGCAGTATTTT CASSLAASGTTDTQYF
TRBD1 TRBJ2-4 - TRBV7-7 TGTGCTAGCAGCTTAGACAGACAGGGCATTCAGTACTTC CASSLDRQGIQYF
TRBD2 TRBJ2-3 - TRBV4-2 TGTGCCAGCAGCCTGAATCTAGCGGGGCGGACCTATAGCACAGATACGCAGTATTTT CASSLNLAGRTYSTDTQYF
TRBD2 TRBJ2-3 many TRBV4-3 TGCGCCAGCAGCCAAGATCCTCTAGCGGCTGCTACGCAGTATTTT CASSQDPLAAATQYF
- TRBJ2-3 - TRBV25-1 TGTGCCAGCAGGGGGAGGGGGGCAGATACGCAGTATTTT CASRGRGADTQYF
- TRBJ1-5 - TRBV14 TGTGCCAGCAGCCACCCTCTTACGGGGTATAGCAATCAGCCCCAGCATTTT CASSHPLTGYSNQPQHF
- TRBJ2-1 - TRBV7-7 TGTGCTAGCAGTCTGACAGGATACAATGAGCAGTTCTTC CASSLTGYNEQFF
TRBD2 TRBJ2-5 - TRBV5-1 TGCGCCAGCAGCTTGACTAGCGGGGGGGTAAGAGAGACCCAGTACTTC CASSLTSGGVRETQYF
TRBD1 TRBJ2-3 - TRBV12-5 TGTGCTAGTGGTTTGGGGGACAGGGTAGCAGATACGCAGTATTTT CASGLGDRVADTQYF
- TRBJ2-7 once TRBV11-2 TGTGCCAGCAGCTTAGAAGGGGGCGGGACTGGAGAGCAGTACTTC CASSLEGGGTGEQYF
- TRBJ2-3 - TRBV27 TGTGCCAGCAATTACCAGCATGGGGCCACAGGTACGCAGTATTTT CASNYQHGATGTQYF
TRBD2 TRBJ2-3 - TRBV29-1 TGCAGCGTTGAGCGGGGGGGCTTCTCAGATACGCAGTATTTT CSVERGGFSDTQYF
TRBD2 TRBJ2-1 few TRBV11-2 TGTGCCAGCGGCGGGGGGCCTAATGAGCAGTTCTTC CASGGGPNEQFF
TRBD1 TRBJ1-1 - TRBV5-1 TGCGCCAGCAGCGCGCGAACAGGGGGGGTAACTGAAGCTTTCTTT CASSARTGGVTEAFF
TRBD2 TRBJ2-7 - TRBV23-1 TGCGCCAGCAGTCAATCGGGTCCCGGGAGGAACGAGCAGTACTTC CASSQSGPGRNEQYF
- TRBJ2-3 - TRBV5-4 TGTGCCAGCAGCTCCCGGGACTCCGTCACGCGGACGCAGTATTTT CASSSRDSVTRTQYF
- TRBJ2-1 - TRBV11-2 TGTGCCAGCAGCTTAGTTCGGGTCAATGAGCAGTTCTTC CASSLVRVNEQFF
TRBD1 TRBJ1-2 - TRBV7-9 TGTGCCAGCAGCTTAGCCGGGACAGGGGTCGGCTACACCTTC CASSLAGTGVGYTF
TRBD2 TRBJ2-1 - TRBV6-5 TGTGCCAGCAGTTATTCGGGGGGGAAGGACAATGAGCAGTTCTTC CASSYSGGKDNEQFF
TRBD2 TRBJ2-3 - TRBV5-1 TGCGCCAGCCAGGGACTAGCGGGAGAGTCAGATACGCAGTATTTT CASQGLAGESDTQYF
- TRBJ2-2 - TRBV6-5 TGTGCCAGCAGTCCGGGGAGTGGGCTGTTTTTT CASSPGSGLFF
TRBD1 TRBJ2-1 - TRBV6-5 TGTGCCAGCAGTTACTACAGGGGCCTATACAATGAGCAGTTCTTC CASSYYRGLYNEQFF
- TRBJ1-2 - TRBV2 TGTGCCAGCAGAGACCAGGGCCCCTTTGGCTACACCTTC CASRDQGPFGYTF
TRBD1 TRBJ1-6 few TRBV19 TGTGCCAGTAGTATATCTTTTGCGACAGGGGTGTCCCGTAATGCTTCACCCCTCCACTTT CASSISFATGVSRNASPLHF
TRBD2 TRBJ2-3 - TRBV7-9 TGTGCCAGCAGCCCTAGCGGGAGGCATGTAGATACGCAGTATTTT CASSPSGRHVDTQYF
- TRBJ2-7 - TRBV5-1 TGCGCCAGCAGCTTGGCTCCCTATCGCTACGAGCAGTACTTC CASSLAPYRYEQYF
- TRBJ2-1 once TRBV27 TGTGCCAGCAGTTCCTACACTCAAACAGGGAGCAATGAGCAGTTCTTC CASSSYTQTGSNEQFF
- TRBJ1-1 - TRBV19 TGTGCCAGTAACAAGGGTGGCAGGGACTGGAACACTGAAGCTTTCTTT CASNKGGRDWNTEAFF
- TRBJ2-2 - TRBV10-3 TGTGCCATCAGTGTGGGGAAGGGGGAGTGGTTTGAAACCGGGGAGCTGTTTTTT CAISVGKGEWFETGELFF
- TRBJ2-7 few TRBV10-1 TGCGCCAGCGTACAGACTCGGGGGAACTCCTACGAGCAGTACTTC CASVQTRGNSYEQYF
TRBD1 TRBJ1-1 few TRBV5-1 TGCGCCAGCAGCTTGGGGTCGACCCGGGACAGGGAAGCTTTCTTT CASSLGSTRDREAFF
TRBD1 TRBJ2-3 - TRBV12-5 TGTGCTAGTGGGCCCATAACGGGACAGGCGGGAGATACGCAGTATTTT CASGPITGQAGDTQYF
TRBD1 TRBJ2-7 - TRBV19 TGTGCCAGTAGTCCCGGGACAGGGAGCTCCTACGAGCAGTACTTC CASSPGTGSSYEQYF
TRBD2 TRBJ2-1 - TRBV11-2 TGTGCCAGCAGCCCGTTCCCTAGCGGGAACTCCTACAATGAGCAGTTCTTC CASSPFPSGNSYNEQFF
TRBD2 TRBJ2-2 - TRBV7-2 TGTGCCAGCAGCCCCCGGGGGAGGGGAAACACCGGGGAGCTGTTTTTT CASSPRGRGNTGELFF
- TRBJ2-5 few TRBV27 TGTGCCAGCAGTTTATCCCCATCTAGCGCTCAAGAGACCCAGTACTTC CASSLSPSSAQETQYF
- TRBJ2-7 - TRBV6-6 TGTGCCAGCAGCCCGCCGGCGGGTCCTTACGAGCAGTACTTC CASSPPAGPYEQYF